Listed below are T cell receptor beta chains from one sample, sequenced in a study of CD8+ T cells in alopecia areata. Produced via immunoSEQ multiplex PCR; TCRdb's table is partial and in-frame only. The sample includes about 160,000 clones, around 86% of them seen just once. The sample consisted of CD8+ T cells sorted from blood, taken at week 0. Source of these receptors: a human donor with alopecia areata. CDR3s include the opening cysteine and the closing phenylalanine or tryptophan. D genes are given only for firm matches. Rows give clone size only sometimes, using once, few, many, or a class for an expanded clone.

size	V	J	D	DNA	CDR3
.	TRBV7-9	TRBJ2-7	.	TGTGCCAGCAGCTCCATGCACTCCTACGAGCAGTACTTC	CASSSMHSYEQYF
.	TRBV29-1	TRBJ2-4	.	TGCAGCGTTGGGTCAGCTTTAGCCAAAAACATTCAGTACTTC	CSVGSALAKNIQYF
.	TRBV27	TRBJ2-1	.	TGTGCCAGCAGTCTCCGTAGCTCCTACAATGAGCAGTTCTTC	CASSLRSSYNEQFF
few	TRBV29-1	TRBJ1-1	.	TGCAGCGTTGAAATGGGTATCCTCAACACTGAAGCTTTCTTT	CSVEMGILNTEAFF
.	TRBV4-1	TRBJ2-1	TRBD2	TGCGCCAGCCGGGAGGTGGGGGGGTACAATGAGCAGTTCTTC	CASREVGGYNEQFF
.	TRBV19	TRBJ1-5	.	TGTGCCAGTAGAGGGGCGTACAATCAGCCCCAGCATTTT	CASRGAYNQPQHF
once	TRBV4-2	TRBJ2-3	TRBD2	TGTGCCAGCAGCCAAGGACTAGCGGTCACAGATACGCAGTATTTT	CASSQGLAVTDTQYF
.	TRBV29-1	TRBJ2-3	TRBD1	TGCAGCGACAGGACAGGCACTAGCACAGATACGCAGTATTTT	CSDRTGTSTDTQYF
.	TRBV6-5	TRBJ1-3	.	TGTGCCAGCAGTCCTAACGACGGGAACACCATATATTTT	CASSPNDGNTIYF
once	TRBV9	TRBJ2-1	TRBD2	TGTGCCAGCAGCAAAGAGGGGGGGACTAGCGGTCTTAGAAGGGATGAGCAGTTCTTC	CASSKEGGTSGLRRDEQFF
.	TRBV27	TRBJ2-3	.	TGTGCCAGCGGGGTGCTCGGACGCACAGATACGCAGTATTTT	CASGVLGRTDTQYF
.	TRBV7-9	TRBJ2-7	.	TGTGCCAGCAGCCCTCGGCAGGGCTCCTACGAGCAGTACTTC	CASSPRQGSYEQYF
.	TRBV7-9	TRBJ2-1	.	TGTGCCAGCAACCCTAGGGGGGTGGGATACAATGAGCAGTTCTTC	CASNPRGVGYNEQFF
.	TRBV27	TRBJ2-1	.	TGTGCCAGCAGTCGAACCGACAATGAGCAGTTCTTC	CASSRTDNEQFF
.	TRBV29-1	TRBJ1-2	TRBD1	TGCAGCGCTTGGACAGGCGCTAACTATGGCTACACCTTC	CSAWTGANYGYTF
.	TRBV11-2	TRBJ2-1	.	TGTGCCAGCAGCTTTGACTCTTCCCTTTTTGTAAACAATGAGCAGTTCTTC	CASSFDSSLFVNNEQFF
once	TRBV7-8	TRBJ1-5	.	TGTGCCAGCAGCTTAGTTCTGGGGACGGTTCAGCCCCAGCATTTT	CASSLVLGTVQPQHF
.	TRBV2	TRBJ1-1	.	TGTGCCAGCAGTGAAGGGGCAGGGAGCACTGAAGCTTTCTTT	CASSEGAGSTEAFF
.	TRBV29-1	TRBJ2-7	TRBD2	TGCAGCGTTGAAGTCGGCGGGAGAGGCTACGAGCAGTACTTC	CSVEVGGRGYEQYF
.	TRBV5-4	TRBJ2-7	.	TGTGCCTGGAGAGGGACCGGGCCCCACGAGCAGTACTTC	CAWRGTGPHEQYF
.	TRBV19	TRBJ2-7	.	TGTGCCAGTAGTCCCCCCCCGGGGGACCACTACGAGCAGTACTTC	CASSPPPGDHYEQYF
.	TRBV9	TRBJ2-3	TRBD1	TGTGCCAGCAGCGGGGACAGCTTCGATACGCAGTATTTT	CASSGDSFDTQYF
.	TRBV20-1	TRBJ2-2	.	TGCAGTGCTAGCTACACCGGGGAGCTGTTTTTT	CSASYTGELFF
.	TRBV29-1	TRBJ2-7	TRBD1	TGCAGCGTGAGGACAGGCGAGACCTACGAGCAGTACTTC	CSVRTGETYEQYF
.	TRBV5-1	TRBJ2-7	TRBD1	TGCGCCAGCAGCTTGGAAGGGACAGCAACCTACGAGCAGTACTTC	CASSLEGTATYEQYF
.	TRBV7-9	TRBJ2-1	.	TGTGCCAGCAGCTTAGCTCCTGGGTACTACTACAATGAGCAGTTCTTC	CASSLAPGYYYNEQFF
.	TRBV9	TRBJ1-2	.	TGTGCCAGCAGCGTGGGCGGGGCGAATAGTGGCTACACCTTC	CASSVGGANSGYTF
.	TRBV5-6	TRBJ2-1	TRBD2	TGTGCCAGCAGCTTGGTTCCCGGGACTAGCGTCAACAATGAGCAGTTCTTC	CASSLVPGTSVNNEQFF
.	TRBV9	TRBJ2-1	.	TGTGCCAGCAGCCTACCCCTGACTGGGAGGAGCTCCTACAATGAGCAGTTCTTC	CASSLPLTGRSSYNEQFF
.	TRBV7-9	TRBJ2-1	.	TGTGCCAGCAGCGACCTAAGAAAGGGTCCGAACAATGAGCAGTTCTTC	CASSDLRKGPNNEQFF
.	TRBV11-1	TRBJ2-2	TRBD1	TGTGCCAGCAGTTTTCACAGGGGCCCGAACACCGGGGAGCTGTTTTTT	CASSFHRGPNTGELFF
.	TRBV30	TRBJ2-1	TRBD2	TGTGCCTGGAGATCCGGGACTAGCCACAATGAGCAGTTCTTC	CAWRSGTSHNEQFF
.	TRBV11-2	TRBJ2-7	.	TGTGCCAGCAGCGAGGGTAACTACGAGCAGTACTTC	CASSEGNYEQYF
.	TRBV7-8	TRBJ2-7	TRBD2	TGTGCCAGCAGCTTTGCAGCGGGGGCCTACGAGCAGTACTTC	CASSFAAGAYEQYF
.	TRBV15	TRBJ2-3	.	TGTGCCACCAGCAGAGCCGCCGTCAGTACAGATACGCAGTATTTT	CATSRAAVSTDTQYF
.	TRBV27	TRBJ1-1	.	TGTGCCAGCAGTAGACTGAGAGGGACTGAAGCTTTCTTT	CASSRLRGTEAFF
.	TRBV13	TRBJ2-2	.	TGTGCCAGCAGCTTGGGAAAGCATTACACCGGGGAGCTGTTTTTT	CASSLGKHYTGELFF
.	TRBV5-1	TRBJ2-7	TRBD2	TGCGCCAGCAGCGCGGGAGTCAACTACGAGCAGTACTTC	CASSAGVNYEQYF
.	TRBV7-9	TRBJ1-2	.	TGTGCCAGCAGCCCAGGCGCCCAGGTTAACTATGGCTACACCTTC	CASSPGAQVNYGYTF
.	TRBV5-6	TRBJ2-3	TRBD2	TGTGCCAGCAGCAGACCCGTGGACCGGGACTACACCACAGATACGCAGTATTTT	CASSRPVDRDYTTDTQYF
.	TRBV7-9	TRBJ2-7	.	TGTGCCAGCGCCCCGGGCGGCCTCTCCTACGAGCAGTACTTC	CASAPGGLSYEQYF
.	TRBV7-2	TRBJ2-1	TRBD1	TGTGCCAGCAGCTTATCACAGGGGGCTCTCCATGAGCAGTTCTTC	CASSLSQGALHEQFF
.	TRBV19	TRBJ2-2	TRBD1	TGTGCCAGTAGTATTGGGGCAGGGGGCGTGGGCACCGGGGAGCTGTTTTTT	CASSIGAGGVGTGELFF
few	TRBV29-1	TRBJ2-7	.	TGCAGCGTTCTTTCCGGGACCTCCTACGAGCAGTACTTC	CSVLSGTSYEQYF